This paragraph covers one T cell receptor beta chain sequence. This clone was counted a single time. The antigen this receptor binds is unknown. Per-base qualities were not stored, and no clone one base away is much larger. The cohort comprised 670 or so healthy bone marrow donors. Cohort members were all nominally healthy when sampled, although unrecorded immune exposures were likely present. The donor tested CMV seropositive, placing the donor among the roughly 270 seropositive members of the cohort. A peripheral blood sample was collected from each donor, and TCR beta sequencing was performed on peripheral blood mononuclear cells. Genomic DNA extraction from the blood cell samples was performed with the Qiagen DNeasy Blood Extraction Kit. The protocol used for the library was the immunoSEQ multiplex PCR assay. For the multiplex PCR, a mixture combining 60 forward primers for TCR Vbeta segments and 13 reverse primers for TCR Jbeta segments was used. Amplification of the CDR3 region of rearranged TCR beta genes was performed with a multiplex PCR assay on genomic DNA. On the Illumina HiSeq System, the amplified TCR beta libraries were sequenced as 87-base-pair reads. Per the authors' processing: A later analysis tallied roughly 78 million unique TCR beta chains across the 650 to 750 repertoires, and some 10 million of those chains were shared by two or more donors. To remove PCR and sequencing errors, raw reads were error-corrected and collapsed into unique sequences using a nearest-neighbor algorithm that merged closely related sequences. V, D and J gene segments were assigned by aligning CDR3 sequences to IMGT reference sequences. For a sequence to be retained, at least a six-nucleotide match to both a V gene segment and a J gene segment was required. Rearrangements were classified as productive when the CDR3 lacked stop codons and remained in frame with V and J, and all other rearrangements were classified as non-productive. Following IMGT convention, CDR3 was defined as the stretch from the second conserved V-encoded cysteine up to the conserved J-encoded phenylalanine. The earlier analysis of about 610 of the donors excluded sequences that lacked an unambiguous match to a single V gene segment. In an earlier analysis of more than 500 of the donors, a V segment was called functional when productive rearrangements were above 56.7%, and segregating when the standard deviation between donors exceeded 5%. A statistical classification framework was developed to diagnose cytomegalovirus status using the catalog of TCR beta chain sequences. In a later analysis, TCR nucleotide sequences were compared against IMGT/GENE-DB human TR gene sequences so that V and J genes could be assigned. In a later analysis, CDR3 sequences and most-parsimonious VDJ recombination scenarios were assigned using the TCRdist pipeline. In a later analysis, each TCR beta chain was defined by its CDR3 amino acid sequence together with its V-gene family, and reads without a unique V-gene family were excluded. To address suspected cross-contamination and a sequencing artifact, a later analysis removed 550 to 750 highly shared, low-generation-probability nucleotide sequences. A later analysis calculated a clonal expansion index for each public chain from normalized within-repertoire ranks of inferred template counts. A later analysis computed generation probabilities with a VDJ recombination model fitted to out-of-frame rearrangements, and checked the results against IGoR. In a later analysis, TCR-TCR, TCR-HLA and TCR-CMV co-occurrence was scored with hypergeometric tests, and a repertoire-size bias correction was applied to TCR pairs. A later analysis estimated false discovery rates by permuting HLA or CMV assignments 20 times. A later analysis grouped co-occurring TCRs with DBSCAN, adding TCRdist sequence similarity when clustering within HLA-allele-positive subsets. Repertoires with fewer than 30,000 or more than 120,000 public chains were left out of co-occurrence clustering, as were five repertoires with anomalous nucleotide sharing. TCRdb provides this immuneACCESS table in a form limited to in-frame rearrangements. Some clones are lacking; in checked studies, under half of them reflect an unresolved V gene, and why the rest are absent is not known. The V and J calls and clone size were taken over from that table, and D and trimming were inferred from the DNA. This sample comprises 55,000 to 65,000 clones, roughly 77% of them detected only once. Approximately 6.3% of the sample lies in the top ten.

The data originate from a study of cytomegalovirus exposure and HLA in healthy donors (dated by TCRdb to about 2017). The study in broad terms: An earlier analysis of a few hundred of the donors reported 276 Gb of sequence data and roughly 120 million unique TCR beta sequences obtained from some 200 million T cells. Approximately 330 gigabases of sequencing data and tens of millions of unique TCR sequences made up an early release that covered approximately 620 HLA-typed donors. Of the 300 to 500 genotyped donors, 65% to 90% were placed in the genetic ancestry cluster associated with self-reported Caucasian donors. The study aimed to test whether signatures of past pathogen exposure could be identified by cataloging public T cell receptors. Using immunosequencing, the study profiled T cell repertoires from 550 to 750 subjects and related those repertoires to cytomegalovirus serostatus. In addition to the first cohort of approximately 650 subjects, a separate validation cohort of over 90 different subjects was used. High-throughput TCR immunosequencing, statistical association of individual TCRs with disease status, and machine learning were combined to predict cytomegalovirus infection status. A later analysis re-examined previously published TCR beta repertoires from hundreds of donors and added high-resolution HLA genotyping to investigate patterns of TCR occurrence. In the later analysis, no new phenotypic data were used to find candidate immune exposures; instead, reliance was placed on TCR beta sequences and their occurrence across donors. An earlier analysis of several hundred of the donors applied high-throughput TCR beta sequencing to assess whether each TCR beta V gene segment acted as functional or pseudogenic. Donor age, sex, ethnicity and CMV serostatus were collected together with the repertoire data. Genome-wide SNP genotypes for about 65% of the 666 donors were used in a later genetic analysis, which treated that subset as a discovery cohort. Every repertoire in the discovery cohort had been generated on one and the same sequencing platform. Class I and class II HLA loci were covered by the typing at four-digit resolution. Typing coverage differed by locus: A, B, C, DRB1 and DQB1 were typed in roughly 620-630 donors, DQA1 in 500 to 550, DPA1 in approximately 600, and DPB1 in 472. Several DR-DQ haplotypes were treated as single units for association and clustering because of strong linkage in the cohort. Across around 400 genotyped donors of the cohort, an average of about 200,000 unique TCR beta nucleotide sequences per donor were sequenced, and 15% to 20% of those sequences were non-productive. The study at large found these results: A later analysis reported that several top co-occurrence clusters appeared linked to parvovirus B19, influenza, CMV and Epstein-Barr virus. The 87-base-pair reads could not distinguish some IMGT-functional V segments, including TRBV6-2 and TRBV6-3, so those segments were excluded. In a later genetic analysis, a missense DCLRE1C variant was associated with V-gene and J-gene trimming of TCR beta chains, and the association was replicated in an independent cohort. It was suggested by the authors that the approach could potentially be generalized to other disease states and immunological phenotypes. According to a later analysis, TCR association rates differed among HLA loci, with DRB1 alleles showing the most associated TCRs and HLA-C alleles showing the fewest. While some public TCRs were present in many individuals, most TCR sequences turned up only very rarely across donors. A later analysis found that most CMV-associated TCR beta chains appeared HLA-restricted, with HLA associations seemingly driven largely by CMV exposure. The sequencing pipeline was judged likely to have produced a cluster of highly shared sequence variants as a technical artifact. An earlier analysis of some 560 of the donors showed that most TCR beta V segments appeared in productive rearrangements either about 87% or about 30% of the time, which broadly matched IMGT annotations. This cohort had only TCR beta chains sequenced, and the lack of alpha or paired-chain data limited which features could be detected. The earlier analysis of 587 of the donors excluded some 16 rarely observed V segments, including chromosome 9 orphons, because counts were too low. For the cohort, immune exposure information was limited to CMV serostatus. In both the original and validation cohorts, the classifier was reported to diagnose cytomegalovirus status with high specificity and sensitivity. Correlated functional status among segregating V segments might be attributable to linkage disequilibrium, but an unknown experimental factor could not be ruled out. A further reported finding was that TCR beta sequences accurately predicted the HLA-A and HLA-B alleles for most subjects in the first cohort. A later genetic analysis reported fewer N-insertions in productive TCRs among donors in an Asian-associated ancestry cluster than the approximately 700-donor mean. In vitro tests confirmed that a few of the cytomegalovirus-associated TCR beta chains recognize cytomegalovirus antigens. Because HLA typing was unavailable for some donors at each locus, only the typed subset was used in association tests. Compared with equally common non-associated chains, HLA-associated TCR beta chains in a later analysis were more clonally expanded and had lower generation probabilities. The study gave a list of about 150 TCR beta chains associated with cytomegalovirus. When HLA alleles, especially DR and DQ, strongly co-occurred, TCR associations were difficult to assign to individual alleles. At a false discovery rate of 0.05, a later analysis linked 16,951 TCR beta sequences to specific HLA alleles. Presence/absence analyses assumed roughly uniform sequencing depth across donors, an assumption that may not hold.

From the cysteine up to the phenylalanine, the CDR3 has a length of 16 residues. Here the CDR3 DNA is all that survives: 48 bases in frame from base 1. According to the germline V gene, CDR1 reads SGHVS and CDR2 reads FNYEAQ. At the junction V is shortened by 5 bases and J by 0 bases; bases outside the gene matches: 6. Material for sequencing was PBMCs. The rearranged chain carries TRBV7-6 and TRBJ1-4; 7 junctional bases match TRBD1. The TCR originated in a man aged 25-45 years in good health and CMV-seropositive. The encoded CDR3 is CASSQNRGATNEKLFF. Read as DNA, the sequence is TGTGCCAGCAGCCAAAACAGGGGAGCAACTAATGAAAAACTGTTTTTT.